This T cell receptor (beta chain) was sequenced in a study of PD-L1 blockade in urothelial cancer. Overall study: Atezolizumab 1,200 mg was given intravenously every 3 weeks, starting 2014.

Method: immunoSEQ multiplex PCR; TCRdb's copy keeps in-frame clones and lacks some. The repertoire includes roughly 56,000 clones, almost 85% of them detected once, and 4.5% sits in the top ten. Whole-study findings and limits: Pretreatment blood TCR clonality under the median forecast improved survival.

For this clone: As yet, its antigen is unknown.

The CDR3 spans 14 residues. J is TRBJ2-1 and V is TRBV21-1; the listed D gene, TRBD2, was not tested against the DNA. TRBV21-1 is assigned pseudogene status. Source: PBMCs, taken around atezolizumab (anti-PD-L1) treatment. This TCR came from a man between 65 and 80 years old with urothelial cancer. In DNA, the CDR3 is TGTGCCAGCAGCACTCTAGAAGCCTACAATGAGCAGTTCTTC. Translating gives CASSTLEAYNEQFF.